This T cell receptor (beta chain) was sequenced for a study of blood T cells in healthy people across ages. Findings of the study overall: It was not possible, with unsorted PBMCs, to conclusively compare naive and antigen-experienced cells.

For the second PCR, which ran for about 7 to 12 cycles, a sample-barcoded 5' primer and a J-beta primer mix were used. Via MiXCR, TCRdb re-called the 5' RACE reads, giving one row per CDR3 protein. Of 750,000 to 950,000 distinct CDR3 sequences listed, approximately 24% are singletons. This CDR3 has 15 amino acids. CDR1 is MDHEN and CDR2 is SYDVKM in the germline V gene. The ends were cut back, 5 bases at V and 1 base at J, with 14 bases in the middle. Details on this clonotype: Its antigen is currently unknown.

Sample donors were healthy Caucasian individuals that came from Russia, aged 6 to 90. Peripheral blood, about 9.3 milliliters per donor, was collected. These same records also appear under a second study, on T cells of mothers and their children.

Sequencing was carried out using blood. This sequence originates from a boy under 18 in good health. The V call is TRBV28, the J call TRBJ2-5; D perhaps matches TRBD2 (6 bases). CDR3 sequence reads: CASSHDRDSQETQYF. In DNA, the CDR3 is TGTGCCAGCAGTCACGACCGGGACTCCCAAGAGACCCAGTACTTC.